This passage covers 23 T cell receptor beta chains from one sample sequenced in a study of T cells in Graves' hyperthyroidism and ophthalmopathy. Amplified regions were TCR beta CDR3 sequences from RNA transcripts. In the first-round RT-PCR of the TCR CDR3, the HTBI primer set was used. TCRdb itself ran the multiplex PCR reads through MiXCR, one entry per CDR3 protein. The table shows some 350,000 distinct CDR3 sequences, with 19% occurring only once. The sequencing sample was made of blood. These receptors were collected from a woman aged 18 to 35 with Graves' hyperthyroidism.

This clonotype was seen ten or more times. This chain uses TRBV15 with TRBJ1-5, with a tentative D call TRBD1 (5 bases). Per the germline V gene, CDR1 is LNHNV and CDR2 is YYDKDF (reference sequence). V shed 0 bases and J shed 6 bases, with 12 bases lying between them. This CDR3 spans 15 amino acids. CDR3 amino acids: CATSREMGGSQPQHF. The CDR3, as DNA: TGTGCCACCAGCAGAGAGATGGGGGGATCTCAGCCCCAGCATTTT.

The chain has TRBV20-1 and TRBJ2-4, with 10 nucleotides matching TRBD2. The trim removed 5 bases at V and 3 bases at J, leaving 13 bases unmatched. This CDR3 spans 17 amino acids. Per germline, CDR1 DFQATT and CDR2 SNEGSKA (reference sequence). As DNA, the CDR3 is TGCAGTGCTGAGGCCAGCGGGGGGGCTAGTAACAAAAACATTCAGTACTTC. This encodes CSAEASGGASNKNIQYF.

This clonotype was counted many times. This rearrangement joins TRBV5-1 to TRBJ2-7; 8 nucleotides align to TRBD2. V lost 3 bases and J lost 9; bases outside the gene matches: 14. CDR1 and CDR2 (germline): SGHRS, YFSETQ. This CDR3 contains 15 residues. This CDR3 reads CASSSETGGASWQYF. In DNA, the CDR3 is TGCGCCAGCAGCTCCGAGACGGGGGGGGCTTCTTGGCAGTACTTC.

This clonotype has ten or more counts. The chain employs TRBV7-8 and TRBJ1-1; D may be TRBD1 (5 bases). Germline loops: CDR1 SGHVS, CDR2 FQNEAQ. The CDR3 spans 14 residues. With 1 base removed from V and 3 bases from J, the gap between germline ends came to 9 bases. The CDR3 sequence is CASSLGRVDTEAFF. For the CDR3, the DNA is TGTGCCAGCAGCTTAGGCAGGGTAGACACTGAAGCTTTCTTT.

This clonotype was seen ten or more times. In DNA, the CDR3 is TGTGCCAGCAGTGAAGTGGGCGGGGGCCGAAACATTCAGTACTTC. Translated: CASSEVGGGRNIQYF. The gene calls are TRBV6-1 and TRBJ2-4, with D possibly matching TRBD2 (7 bases). Trimming left V 1 base short and J 6 bases short, with 13 bases between. CDR1 is MNHNS and CDR2 is SASEGT in the germline V gene. There are 15 residues in the CDR3.

The table lists this clonotype with many counts. The chain has TRBV10-2 and TRBJ1-2; D uncertain. The CDR3 has 12 amino acids. Germline CDR1 is WSHSY and CDR2 is SAAADI. V lost 2 bases to trimming and J lost 5 bases, with 6 bases between them. DNA of the CDR3: TGCGCCAGCAGTGAGAACTTTTATGGCTACACCTTC. It encodes CASSENFYGYTF.

This clonotype was found many times. The chain uses TRBV24-1 and TRBJ2-5, with 7 bases that match TRBD2. Germline-derived CDR1 and CDR2 are KGHDR and SFDVKD. Trimming removed 3 bases from V and 2 bases from J; junction bases left unmatched: 5. This CDR3 contains 15 residues. The CDR3 loop reads CATSDRPSGQETQYF. The CDR3 region has the DNA TGTGCCACCAGTGATCGTCCTAGCGGACAAGAGACCCAGTACTTC.

Many counts were recorded for this clonotype. The chain is built from TRBV28 and TRBJ1-1, with D hard to call. Per germline, CDR1 MDHEN and CDR2 SYDVKM. The CDR3 consists of 12 residues. Trimming took 9 bases from V and 3 from J, leaving 11 bases between them. CDR3 protein: CASTRRDTEAFF. In DNA, the CDR3 is TGTGCCAGTACGAGACGGGACACTGAAGCTTTCTTT.

This clonotype came up many times. The chain employs TRBV12-3 or TRBV12-4 and TRBJ2-2; D perhaps matches TRBD2 (7 bases). Trimming pared 2 bases from V and 7 bases from J, leaving 11 bases between. The CDR3 runs 14 residues. In DNA form, the CDR3 reads TGTGCCAGCAGTTTACCAGGGGAGGGCGGGGAGCTGTTTTTT. It yields the protein CASSLPGEGGELFF.

This clonotype was picked up many times. The rearrangement joins TRBV15 to TRBJ2-2, with D hard to call. V was trimmed by 0 bases and J by 6 bases, leaving 8 bases between them. The V gene's germline CDR1 is LNHNV and CDR2 YYDKDF (reference sequence). The CDR3 contains 14 residues. CDR3 in DNA: TGTGCCACCAGCAGAGATCTCTTTCCCGGGGAGCTGTTTTTT. This gives the protein CATSRDLFPGELFF. The entire variable domain, with the rest obtained from reference TRBV15 and TRBJ2-2, is as follows: DAMVIQNPRYQVTQFGKPVTLSCSQTLNHNVMYWYQQKSSQAPKLLFHYYDKDFNNEADTPDNFQSRRPNTSFCFLDIRSPGLGDTAMYLCATSRDLFPGELFFGEGSRLTVL.

This clonotype occurred many times. V is TRBV6-1 and J is TRBJ1-6; unclear D gene. The CDR3 sequence is 17 residues long. The germline gives CDR1 MNHNS, CDR2 SASEGT. V lost 2 bases and J lost 1, with 12 bases in between. CDR3 nucleotide sequence: TGTGCCAGCAGTGAAACGTTCATGACATCCTATAATTCACCCCTCCACTTT. Its translation: CASSETFMTSYNSPLHF.

The table lists this clonotype with many counts. The V and J genes are TRBV2 and TRBJ2-5, with D possibly matching TRBD1 (5 bases). Germline CDR1 reads SNHLY; CDR2 reads FYNNEI. V was trimmed by 0 bases and J by 11 bases, leaving 16 bases between them. This CDR3 has 14 amino acids. The CDR3 DNA sequence: TGTGCCAGCAGTGAAGCTTGGCAGGGTGGACCTCAGTACTTC. Encoded protein: CASSEAWQGGPQYF.

This clonotype came up many times. This chain connects TRBV6-5 to TRBJ1-5; D may be TRBD1 (6 bases). This CDR3 is built from 13 residues. The germline V gene encodes CDR1 MNHEY and CDR2 SVGAGI. Trimming shortened V by 8 bases and J by 4 bases, and 12 bases separated the two germline ends. The CDR3 is CASLRTVNQPQHF. CDR3 DNA sequence: TGTGCCAGCCTACGGACAGTTAATCAGCCCCAGCATTTT.

This clonotype has ten or more counts. The rearrangement links TRBV9 to TRBJ1-1; no clear D gene. Looked up from germline, CDR1 is SGDLS and CDR2 is YYNGEE. The CDR3 runs 15 residues. V dropped 0 bases and J dropped 1 base, with 10 bases sitting between them. The CDR3 here is CASSVGGGGNTEAFF. In DNA form, the CDR3 reads TGTGCCAGCAGCGTAGGGGGAGGAGGGAACACTGAAGCTTTCTTT.

The chain employs TRBV4-1 and TRBJ2-7; D is ambiguous. The V gene's germline CDR1 is MGHRA and CDR2 YSYEKL. This CDR3 has 14 amino acids. The V end lost 4 bases, the J end lost 1 base, and 11 bases lay between the germline ends. DNA of the CDR3: TGCGCCAGCAGCCCTTCGGCGGCTTCCTACGAGCAGTACTTC. Protein product: CASSPSAASYEQYF.

This clonotype was picked up many times. The chain uses TRBV12-3 or TRBV12-4 and TRBJ1-3, with D unclear. The CDR3 runs 14 residues. V was shortened by 6 bases and J by 9 bases, with 18 bases between the two germline ends. CDR3 nucleotide sequence: TGTGCCAGCAGCCTCGGAGATATTGGGAGCACCATATATTTT. Its translation is CASSLGDIGSTIYF.

This clonotype has a count of ten or more. The genes are TRBV9 and TRBJ1-2; D gene ambiguous. Trimming took 0 bases from V and 4 from J, leaving 13 bases between them. This CDR3 contains 15 residues. CDR1 and CDR2 from the germline V gene are SGDLS and YYNGEE. The CDR3 DNA is TGTGCCAGCAGCGTAGCGTCAGCCCCGATCTATGGCTACACCTTC. Residues: CASSVASAPIYGYTF. The whole variable domain, remainder taken from reference TRBV9 and TRBJ1-2, is DSGVTQTPKHLITATGQRVTLRCSPRSGDLSVYWYQQSLDQGLQFLIQYYNGEERAKGNILERFSAQQFPDLHSELNLSSLELGDSALYFCASSVASAPIYGYTFGSGTRLTVV.

With respect to this clonotype: The junction departs from the called germline gene at one end, perhaps through a read error. The chain uses TRBV20-1 and TRBJ1-1; D is possibly TRBD1 (6 bases). CDR3 length: 13 amino acids. In germline, CDR1 is DFQATT, CDR2 SNEGSKA (reference sequence). Written as DNA, the CDR3 is TGCAGTGCTATACAGGGTGTCGAGACTGAAGCTGTCTTT. As protein: CSAIQGVETEAVF.

The rearrangement uses TRBV12-3 or TRBV12-4 and TRBJ1-1, with TRBD1 identical over 9 bases. The V segment lost 6 bases and the J segment 11 bases; nucleotides outside the gene matches: 13. This CDR3 spans 14 amino acids. Written as DNA, the CDR3 is TGTGCCAGCAGCTACTCCGGGACAGGGATTGGGGCTTTCTTT. Translating it yields CASSYSGTGIGAFF.

CDR3 region: CATSVGGNTEAFF. CDR3 DNA sequence: TGTGCCACCAGTGTTGGGGGTAACACTGAAGCTTTCTTT. This chain joins TRBV24-1 and TRBJ1-1; a weak D match, TRBD1 (5 bases). The CDR3 is 13 amino acids. Looked up from germline, CDR1 is KGHDR and CDR2 is SFDVKD. V gave up 5 bases and J gave up 2 bases, with 8 bases separating them.

V is TRBV7-9 and J is TRBJ2-5, with 8 bases identical to TRBD1. CDR1 is SEHNR, CDR2 FQNEAQ, per germline (reference sequence). With V trimmed by 6 bases and J by 3 bases, 9 bases remained unmatched. This CDR3 spans 15 amino acids. CDR3 DNA sequence: TGTGCCAGCAGTCAAGAATGGACAGGGAAAGAGACCCAGTACTTC. Translated, it gives CASSQEWTGKETQYF.

Many counts were recorded for this clonotype. The CDR3: CASSRLALYQETQYF. CDR3 sequence (DNA): TGTGCCAGCAGCCGACTAGCGCTGTACCAAGAGACCCAGTACTTC. The chain links TRBV27 to TRBJ2-5; TRBD2 agrees at 8 bases. CDR3 size: 15 residues. V lost 6 bases, J lost 0 bases, and 6 bases stayed unmatched. Germline loops: CDR1 MNHEY, CDR2 SMNVEV (reference sequence).

This clonotype was counted at least ten times. The chain recombines TRBV12-3 or TRBV12-4 with TRBJ1-2; no definite D call. This CDR3 has 14 residues. V lost 2 bases to trimming and J lost 3 bases, with 10 bases between them. The DNA of the CDR3 is TGTGCCAGCAGTTTACAGGCCATGTACTATGGCTACACCTTC. Residues: CASSLQAMYYGYTF.